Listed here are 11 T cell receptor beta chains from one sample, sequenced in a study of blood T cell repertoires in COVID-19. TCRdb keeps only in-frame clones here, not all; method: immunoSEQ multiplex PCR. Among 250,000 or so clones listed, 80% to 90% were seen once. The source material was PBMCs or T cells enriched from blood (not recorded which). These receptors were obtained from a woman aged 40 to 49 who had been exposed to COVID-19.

CDR3 in DNA: TGTGCCAGCAGCCCCGGGACACGGGCCAACGAGCAGTACTTC. Translation gives CASSPGTRANEQYF. The V call is TRBV27, the J call TRBJ2-7; D possibly corresponds to TRBD1 (6 bases). The germline V and J ends were trimmed by 6 bases and 5 bases, with 17 bases remaining between them. Germline V gives CDR1 MNHEY, CDR2 SMNVEV (reference sequence). The CDR3 consists of 14 residues.

CDR3 DNA sequence: TGTGCCAGCAGTGAAGGTGGATCAGGTCAGCCCCAGCATTTT. Amino acid sequence: CASSEGGSGQPQHF. The rearrangement joins TRBV2 to TRBJ1-5, with D uncertain. With 1 base removed from V and 6 bases from J, the gap between germline ends came to 10 bases. There are 14 residues in the CDR3. Germline values: CDR1 SNHLY, CDR2 FYNNEI.

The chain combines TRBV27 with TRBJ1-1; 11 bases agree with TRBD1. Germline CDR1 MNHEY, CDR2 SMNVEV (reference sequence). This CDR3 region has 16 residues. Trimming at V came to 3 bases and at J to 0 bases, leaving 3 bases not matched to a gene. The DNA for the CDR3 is TGTGCCAGCAGTTTGGGGACAGGGGGGATGAACACTGAAGCTTTCTTT. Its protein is CASSLGTGGMNTEAFF.

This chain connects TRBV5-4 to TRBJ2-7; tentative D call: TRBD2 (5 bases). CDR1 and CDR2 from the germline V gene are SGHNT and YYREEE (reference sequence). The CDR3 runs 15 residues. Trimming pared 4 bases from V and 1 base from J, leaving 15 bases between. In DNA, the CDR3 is TGTGCCAGCAGCCCAGACTCGGGGTCATCCTACGAGCAGTACTTC. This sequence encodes CASSPDSGSSYEQYF.

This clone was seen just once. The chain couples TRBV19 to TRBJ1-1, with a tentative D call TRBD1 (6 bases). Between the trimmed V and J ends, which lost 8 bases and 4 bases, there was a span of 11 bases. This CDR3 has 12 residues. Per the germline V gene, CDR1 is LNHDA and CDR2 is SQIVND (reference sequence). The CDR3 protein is CASLQGSTEAFF. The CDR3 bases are TGTGCCAGTCTACAGGGTTCCACTGAAGCTTTCTTT.

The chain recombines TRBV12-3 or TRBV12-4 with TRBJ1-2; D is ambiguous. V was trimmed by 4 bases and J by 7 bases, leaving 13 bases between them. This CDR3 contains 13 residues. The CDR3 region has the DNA TGTGCCAGCAGTTCCTCGGGCGGGCTTGGCTACACCTTC. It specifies CASSSSGGLGYTF.

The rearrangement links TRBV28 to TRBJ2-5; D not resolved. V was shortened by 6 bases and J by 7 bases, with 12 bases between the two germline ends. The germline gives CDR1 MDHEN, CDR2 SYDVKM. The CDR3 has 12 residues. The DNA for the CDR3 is TGTGCCAGCAGCCCACGCACTGGGACCCAGTACTTC. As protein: CASSPRTGTQYF.

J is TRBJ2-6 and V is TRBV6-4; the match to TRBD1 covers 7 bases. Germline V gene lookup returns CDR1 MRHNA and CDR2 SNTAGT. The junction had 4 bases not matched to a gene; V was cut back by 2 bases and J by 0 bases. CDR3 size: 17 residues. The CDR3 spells CASSDTAGGSGANVLTF. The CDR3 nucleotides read TGTGCCAGCAGTGACACGGCAGGGGGCTCTGGGGCCAACGTCCTGACTTTC.

The CDR3 DNA reads TGTGCCAGCAGCTCCGGACAGTCCGGGGAGCTGTTTTTT. This gives the protein CASSSGQSGELFF. This chain uses TRBV7-6 with TRBJ2-2, with D perhaps matching TRBD1 (6 bases). Germline CDR1 reads SGHVS; CDR2 reads FNYEAQ. The CDR3 totals 13 residues. V dropped 4 bases and J dropped 6 bases, with 9 bases sitting between them.

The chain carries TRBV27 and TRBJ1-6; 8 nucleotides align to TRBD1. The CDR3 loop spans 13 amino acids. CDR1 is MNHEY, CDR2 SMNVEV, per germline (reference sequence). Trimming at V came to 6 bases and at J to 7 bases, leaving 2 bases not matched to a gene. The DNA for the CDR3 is TGTGCCAGCAGCAGGACAGGGAATTCACCCCTCCACTTT. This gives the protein CASSRTGNSPLHF.

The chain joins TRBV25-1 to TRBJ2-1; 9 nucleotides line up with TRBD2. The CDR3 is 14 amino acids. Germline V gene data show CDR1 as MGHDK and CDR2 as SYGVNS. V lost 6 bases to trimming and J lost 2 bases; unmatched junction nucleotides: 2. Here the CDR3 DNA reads TGTGCCAGCAGAGTAGCGGGGGCCTACAATGAGCAGTTCTTC. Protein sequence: CASRVAGAYNEQFF. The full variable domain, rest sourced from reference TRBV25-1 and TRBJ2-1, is EADIYQTPRYLVIGTGKKITLECSQTMGHDKMYWYQQDPGMELHLIHYSYGVNSTEKGDLSSESTVSRIRTEHFPLTLESARPSHTSQYLCASRVAGAYNEQFFGPGTRLTVL.